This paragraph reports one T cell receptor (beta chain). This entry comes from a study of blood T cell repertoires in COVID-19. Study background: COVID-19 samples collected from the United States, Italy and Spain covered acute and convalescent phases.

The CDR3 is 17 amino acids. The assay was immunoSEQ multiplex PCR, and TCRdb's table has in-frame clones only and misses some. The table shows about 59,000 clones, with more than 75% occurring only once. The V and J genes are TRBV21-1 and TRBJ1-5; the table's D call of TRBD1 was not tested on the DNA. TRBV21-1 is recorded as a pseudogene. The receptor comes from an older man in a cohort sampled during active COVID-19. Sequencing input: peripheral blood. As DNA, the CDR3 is TGTGCCAGCAGCGCCCGGACAGGGGGCCAGGCGGGTCAGCCCCAGCATTTT. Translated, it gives CASSARTGGQAGQPQHF.